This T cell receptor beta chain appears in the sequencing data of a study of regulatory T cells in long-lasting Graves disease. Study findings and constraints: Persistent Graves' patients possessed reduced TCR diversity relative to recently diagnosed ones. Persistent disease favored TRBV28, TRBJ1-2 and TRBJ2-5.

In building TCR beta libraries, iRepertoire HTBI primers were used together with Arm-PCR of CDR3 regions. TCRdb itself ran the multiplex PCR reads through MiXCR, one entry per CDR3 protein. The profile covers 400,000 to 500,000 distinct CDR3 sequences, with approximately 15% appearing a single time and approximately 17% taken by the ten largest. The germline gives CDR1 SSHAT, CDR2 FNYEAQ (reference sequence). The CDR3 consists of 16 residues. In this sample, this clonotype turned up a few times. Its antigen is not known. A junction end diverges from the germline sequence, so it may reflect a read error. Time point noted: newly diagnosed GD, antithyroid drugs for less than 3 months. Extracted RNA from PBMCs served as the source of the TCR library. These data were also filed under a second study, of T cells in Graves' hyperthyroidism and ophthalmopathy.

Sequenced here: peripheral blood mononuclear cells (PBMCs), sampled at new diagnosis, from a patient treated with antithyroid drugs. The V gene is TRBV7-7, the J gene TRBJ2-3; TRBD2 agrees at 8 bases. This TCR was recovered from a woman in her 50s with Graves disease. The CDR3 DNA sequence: TGTGCCAGCAACTTAGGACCGGGACTAGGCGCAGATACGCAGTATTTT. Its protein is CASNLGPGLGADTQYF.